These 25 T cell receptor beta chains were all obtained from the same sample, sequenced in a study of blood T cell repertoires in COVID-19. The assay was immunoSEQ multiplex PCR, and TCRdb's table has in-frame clones only and misses some. The sample records fewer than 200,000 clones, around 85% being singletons. Sequencing used PBMCs or T cells enriched from blood (not recorded which). The receptors were gathered from a woman in her thirties or forties with acute COVID-19.

The J gene is TRBJ1-2, the V gene TRBV11-2; tentatively, D is TRBD1 (5 bases). This CDR3 spans 13 amino acids. CDR1 is SGHAT, CDR2 FQNNGV, per germline. V lost 5 bases, J lost 4 bases, and 11 bases lay in between. DNA of the CDR3: TGTGCCAGCAGCCCCCAGACAGTCTATGGCTACACCTTC. This encodes CASSPQTVYGYTF.

The V call is TRBV6-5, the J call TRBJ1-6; unclear D gene. Per the germline V gene, CDR1 is MNHEY and CDR2 is SVGAGI. CDR3 size: 15 residues. The CDR3: CASRPESSYNSPLHF. CDR3 nucleotide sequence: TGTGCGAGCCGTCCGGAGAGCTCCTATAATTCACCCCTCCACTTT.

CDR3 region: CASLDRNTGELFF. The CDR3 DNA reads as TGTGCTAGTTTGGACAGGAACACCGGGGAGCTGTTTTTT. The V call is TRBV12-5, the J call TRBJ2-2; possibly TRBD1 for D (6 bases). Trimming pared 8 bases from V and 1 base from J, leaving 8 bases between. Germline CDR1 and CDR2: LGHNT and FRNRAP. The CDR3 contains 13 residues.

The chain recombines TRBV5-1 with TRBJ2-1; 7 nucleotides align to TRBD2. V lost 7 bases, J lost 8 bases, and 9 bases stayed unmatched. The CDR3 length is 13 residues. Germline V gene sequence: CDR1 SGHRS, CDR2 YFSETQ. CDR3 nucleotides: TGCGCCAGCGGGGCGGGAGAGGGGTATGAGCAGTTCTTC. This translates into CASGAGEGYEQFF.

The rearrangement uses TRBV3-1 (or the pseudogene TRBV3-2) and TRBJ2-7, with D perhaps TRBD1 (7 bases). From germline, CDR1 is LGHDT and CDR2 YNNKEL (reference sequence). The CDR3 covers 13 residues. V lost 8 bases, J lost 1 base, and 12 bases lay in between. The CDR3 loop reads CASRRGQSYEQYF. CDR3 coding DNA: TGTGCCAGCCGGAGGGGGCAGTCCTACGAGCAGTACTTC.

The chain links TRBV7-9 to TRBJ2-2; the D gene is possibly TRBD1 (6 bases). Trimming pared 5 bases from V and 11 bases from J, leaving 21 bases between. The germline V gene encodes CDR1 SEHNR and CDR2 FQNEAQ (reference sequence). The CDR3 spans 15 residues. CDR3 protein: CASSEVQGLSGELFF. The CDR3 DNA reads as TGTGCCAGCAGCGAAGTACAGGGTCTCTCTGGCGAGCTGTTTTTT.

The V call is TRBV24-1, the J call TRBJ2-5; TRBD1 aligns across 9 bases. V was clipped by 3 bases and J by 4 bases; unmatched bases: 8. In germline, CDR1 is KGHDR, CDR2 SFDVKD. The CDR3 is 16 residues long. The CDR3 loop is CATSDPGTGSAETQYF. The CDR3 DNA follows: TGTGCCACCAGTGATCCGGGGACAGGGTCGGCAGAGACCCAGTACTTC.

Details on this clone: Additional DNA sequences in this sample encode the identical CDR3. The chain recombines TRBV12-3 or TRBV12-4 with TRBJ1-1; D not resolved. The CDR3 sequence is 13 residues long. The germline V and J ends were trimmed by 3 bases and 0 bases, with 5 bases remaining between them. In DNA, the CDR3 is TGTGCCAGCAGTTTTTCCGTGAACACTGAAGCTTTCTTT. Encoded protein: CASSFSVNTEAFF.

This clone was seen only once. The V gene is TRBV25-1, the J gene TRBJ2-3; D might be TRBD2 (6 bases). The V gene lost 3 bases and the J gene lost 6 bases, with 13 bases spanning the gap. The germline gives CDR1 MGHDK, CDR2 SYGVNS. The CDR3 runs to 14 residues. The CDR3 DNA is TGTGCCAGCAGTGAGGCGGACGGGAGCGATACGCAGTATTTT. Amino acids: CASSEADGSDTQYF.

This chain connects TRBV29-1 to TRBJ2-1; 7 nucleotides align to TRBD2. Losses at the gene ends were 6 bases for V and 12 bases for J; bases not matched to a gene: 14. Germline loops: CDR1 SQVTM, CDR2 ANQGSEA. The CDR3 has 13 residues. The CDR3 nucleotides are TGCAGCGTAGTTAAAGGTCTAGCGGAGACGCAGTTCTTC. Its protein is CSVVKGLAETQFF.

The genes are TRBV7-3 and TRBJ2-5; D is undetermined. Germline CDR1 SGHTA, CDR2 FQGTGA. Deletions cut 5 bases from V and 0 bases from J, with 10 bases between. The CDR3 is 14 amino acids. The CDR3 bases are TGTGCCAGCAGCCGGTACGGTGACCAAGAGACCCAGTACTTC. As protein: CASSRYGDQETQYF.

The rearrangement links TRBV29-1 to TRBJ1-1; 7 nucleotides match TRBD1. Germline-derived CDR1 and CDR2 are SQVTM and ANQGSEA. The CDR3 is made up of 15 amino acids. Trimming removed 6 bases from V and 4 bases from J; junction bases left unmatched: 14. The CDR3 here is CSVARDSVRGTEAFF. CDR3 DNA: TGCAGCGTAGCCCGGGACAGCGTTCGGGGCACTGAAGCTTTCTTT.

The chain joins TRBV28 to TRBJ2-3, with D perhaps TRBD2 (6 bases). This CDR3 contains 16 residues. CDR1 is MDHEN and CDR2 is SYDVKM in the germline V gene. V was trimmed by 10 bases and J by 1 base, leaving 21 bases between them. This chain's CDR3 is CATGHSGVMGTDTQYF. The CDR3 DNA is TGTGCCACCGGACACTCGGGAGTAATGGGCACAGATACGCAGTATTTT.

The rearrangement uses TRBV6-5 and TRBJ2-6, with no clear D. This CDR3 is 14 amino acids long. CDR1 is MNHEY and CDR2 is SVGAGI in the germline V gene. V was trimmed by 5 bases and J by 0 bases, leaving 5 bases between them. Here the CDR3 reads CASSTYSGANVLTF. The CDR3 DNA reads as TGTGCCAGCAGTACCTACTCTGGGGCCAACGTCCTGACTTTC.

The V and J genes are TRBV12-3 or TRBV12-4 and TRBJ2-5; 7 bases align to TRBD1. Unmatched junction bases numbered 5, after V lost 5 bases and J lost 5 bases. The CDR3 extends over 13 amino acids. CDR3 sequence reads: CASSLGTVETQYF. In DNA, the CDR3 is TGTGCCAGCAGTCTCGGGACAGTTGAGACCCAGTACTTC.

This clone was seen once. The chain recombines TRBV5-4 with TRBJ1-1; 9 bases match TRBD1. Germline lookup yields CDR1 SGHNT and CDR2 YYREEE (reference sequence). Unmatched junction bases numbered 9, after V lost 5 bases and J lost 7 bases. The CDR3 consists of 14 residues. The CDR3 is CASRPDRGSGEAFF. Here the CDR3 DNA reads TGTGCCAGCAGACCAGACAGGGGGAGTGGTGAAGCTTTCTTT.

V usage is TRBV11-3 and J usage is TRBJ2-3; TRBD2 aligns across 9 bases. V was pared by 1 base and J by 6 bases, with 5 bases of the junction left unmatched. The germline gives CDR1 SGHNT, CDR2 YENEEA. The CDR3 has 15 amino acids. This CDR3 is CASSLGGGRVDTQYF. CDR3 nucleotide sequence: TGTGCCAGCAGCTTAGGAGGCGGGAGGGTGGATACGCAGTATTTT.

The sample holds one count of this clone. The rearrangement links TRBV2 to TRBJ2-1, with TRBD2 identical over 11 bases. With V trimmed by 6 bases and J by 4 bases, 5 bases remained unmatched. This CDR3 is built from 15 residues. Germline V CDR1 and CDR2: SNHLY, FYNNEI. CDR3 region: CASRATSGAYNEQFF. The CDR3, as DNA: TGTGCCAGCAGGGCGACTAGCGGGGCTTACAATGAGCAGTTCTTC.

The chain recombines TRBV7-9 with TRBJ1-2; 8 positions match TRBD1. CDR3 length equals 15 residues. Germline V gene data show CDR1 as SEHNR and CDR2 as FQNEAQ (reference sequence). Trimming removed 5 bases from V and 6 bases from J; junction bases left unmatched: 11. DNA for the CDR3: TGTGCCAGCAGCCTAACCAGGGGGCCGGTGGATGGCTACACCTTC. It is translated as CASSLTRGPVDGYTF.

The chain carries TRBV5-4 and TRBJ2-1, with a tentative D call TRBD2 (7 bases). Deletions cut 9 bases from V and 1 base from J, with 20 bases between. The CDR3 has 16 residues. Germline CDR1 SGHNT, CDR2 YYREEE (reference sequence). As DNA, the CDR3 is TGTGCCACGGGGGGCGCAGTAGGACAGTCCTACAATGAGCAGTTCTTC. Amino acids: CATGGAVGQSYNEQFF.

The chain employs TRBV5-6 and TRBJ2-2; 12 bases are a match to TRBD2. The germline CDR1 and CDR2 sequences are SGHDT and YYEEEE. The CDR3 is 15 amino acids. Trimming cost V 5 bases and J 5 bases; bases outside gene matches: 4. The CDR3 loop is CASRTSGSSTGELFF. The CDR3 region has the DNA TGTGCCAGCAGGACTAGCGGGAGTAGTACCGGGGAGCTGTTTTTT. Filled out from reference TRBV5-6 and TRBJ2-2, the complete variable domain reads DAGVTQSPTHLIKTRGQQVTLRCSPKSGHDTVSWYQQALGQGPQFIFQYYEEEERQRGNFPDRFSGHQFPNYSSELNVNALLLGDSALYLCASRTSGSSTGELFFGEGSRLTVL.

The chain couples TRBV12-3 or TRBV12-4 to TRBJ1-2; tentative D call: TRBD1 (5 bases). Trimming removed 6 bases at V and 6 bases at J, with 14 bases between. The CDR3 has 13 amino acids. The CDR3 sequence: CASSRRGLDGYTF. The CDR3 bases are TGTGCCAGCAGCCGGCGGGGGTTGGATGGCTACACCTTC.

CDR3 bases: TGTGCCAGCTCACCACGAGACTCAGGGGAGCAGTTCTTC. It is translated as CASSPRDSGEQFF. This chain links TRBV18 with TRBJ2-1; TRBD1 is a possible D gene (5 bases). Trimming pared 1 base from V and 10 bases from J, leaving 11 bases between. The germline CDR1 and CDR2 sequences are KGHSH and LQKENI. This CDR3 region has 13 residues. Looking up the rest from reference TRBV18 and TRBJ2-1 gives the full variable domain: NAGVMQNPRHLVRRRGQEARLRCSPMKGHSHVYWYRQLPEEGLKFMVYLQKENIIDESGMPKERFSAEFPKEGPSILRIQQVVRGDSAAYFCASSPRDSGEQFFGPGTRLTVL.

The V gene is TRBV6-5, the J gene TRBJ2-1; 7 bases are a match to TRBD1. V gave up 7 bases and J gave up 6 bases; unmatched junction bases: 6. Germline V gene data show CDR1 as MNHEY and CDR2 as SVGAGI. This CDR3 region has 13 residues. DNA for the CDR3: TGTGCCAGCACCCGGGACAGTCCCAATGAGCAGTTCTTC. Its protein is CASTRDSPNEQFF.

This sequence joins TRBV4-1 and TRBJ2-7; 8 positions agree with TRBD2. The CDR3 runs to 16 residues. V was clipped by 0 bases and J by 2 bases; unmatched bases: 6. Germline CDR1 is MGHRA and CDR2 is YSYEKL. CDR3 sequence: CASSQEETSGAYEQYF. CDR3 DNA sequence: TGCGCCAGCAGCCAAGAGGAAACTAGCGGAGCCTACGAGCAGTACTTC.